The 20 T cell receptor beta chains presented below share a single source sample, sequenced in a study of cytomegalovirus exposure and HLA in healthy donors. 13 Jbeta primers and 60 Vbeta primers were used for the PCR. Measured with immunoSEQ multiplex PCR; TCRdb has only the in-frame clones, and not every one. Of around 180,000 clones listed, around three quarters are singletons. The sequenced material came from PBMCs. The receptors stem from a woman in her thirties or forties in good health and CMV-seronegative.

The chain is built from TRBV5-1 and TRBJ2-7, with TRBD2 matching 8 bases. In germline, CDR1 is SGHRS, CDR2 YFSETQ. V trimming: 0 bases; J trimming: 8 bases; junction bases outside the gene matches: 10. CDR3 length: 15 amino acids. The CDR3: CASSLVVSGSDKQYF. The CDR3 region has the DNA TGCGCCAGCAGCTTGGTGGTAAGCGGGAGTGACAAGCAGTACTTC.

V usage is TRBV7-9 and J usage is TRBJ1-2, with D tentatively TRBD1 (5 bases). The V gene's germline CDR1 is SEHNR and CDR2 FQNEAQ (reference sequence). This CDR3 is 14 amino acids long. The V gene lost 1 base and the J gene lost 6 bases, with 12 bases spanning the gap. In nucleotides, the CDR3 is TGTGCCAGCAGCTTAGGCTGGCAGGGTAATGGCTACACCTTC. Its translation is CASSLGWQGNGYTF.

This chain uses TRBV30 with TRBJ2-3, with 10 bases aligning to TRBD1. V was clipped by 4 bases and J by 2 bases; unmatched bases: 6. The germline CDR1 and CDR2 sequences are GTSNPN and SVGIG (reference sequence). The CDR3 runs to 15 residues. CDR3 loop: CAWMRDRGATDTQYF. The DNA of the CDR3 is TGTGCCTGGATGAGGGACAGGGGCGCCACAGATACGCAGTATTTT. The whole variable domain, remainder taken from reference TRBV30 and TRBJ2-3, is SQTIHQWPATLVQPVGSPLSLECTVEGTSNPNLYWYRQAAGRGLQLLFYSVGIGQISSEVPQNLSASRPQDRQFILSSKKLLLSDSGFYLCAWMRDRGATDTQYFGPGTRLTVL.

As to this clone: The junction and the germline gene differ at one end; a read error may be behind it. This chain connects TRBV5-4 to TRBJ2-5, with D hard to call. The CDR3 loop spans 11 amino acids. Germline loops: CDR1 SGHNT, CDR2 YYREEE (reference sequence). The CDR3 DNA sequence: TGTGCCACCAGCTCCGCAGTAACCCAGTACTTC. Residues: CATSSAVTQYF. The entire variable domain, with the rest obtained from reference TRBV5-4 and TRBJ2-5, is as follows: ETGVTQSPTHLIKTRGQQVTLRCSSQSGHNTVSWYQQALGQGPQFIFQYYREEENGRGNFPPRFSGLQFPNYSSELNVNALELDDSALYLCATSSAVTQYFGPGTRLLVL.

The genes are TRBV7-2 and TRBJ1-2; D is perhaps TRBD1 (5 bases). Germline lookup yields CDR1 SGHTA and CDR2 FQGNSA. The V end was cut by 5 bases, the J end by 2 bases, with 18 bases between. CDR3 length equals 16 residues. CDR3 sequence (DNA): TGTGCCAGCAGCCCTGGGATGGGGCGACTGAACTATGGCTACACCTTC. Its translation: CASSPGMGRLNYGYTF.

The rearrangement joins TRBV6-1 to TRBJ2-1; D is perhaps TRBD2 (6 bases). CDR1 is MNHNS and CDR2 is SASEGT in the germline V gene. Trimming cost V 7 bases and J 9 bases, with 13 bases left between them. The CDR3 spans 12 residues. This CDR3 is CASNAGGVEQFF. CDR3 nucleotides: TGTGCCAGCAACGCAGGAGGGGTTGAGCAGTTCTTC.

Notes on this clone: Other nucleotide sequences in the sample specify the same CDR3. The rearrangement links TRBV27 to TRBJ2-1, with D maybe TRBD2 (6 bases). This CDR3 has 14 amino acids. Germline V lookup: CDR1 MNHEY, CDR2 SMNVEV (reference sequence). V gave up 2 bases and J gave up 2 bases, with 7 bases separating them. The CDR3 nucleotides are TGTGCCAGCAGTTTAGCGGGGCCCTACAATGAGCAGTTCTTC. This sequence encodes CASSLAGPYNEQFF.

The CDR3 sequence is CASSLGQGNSPLHF. The CDR3, as DNA: TGTGCCAGCTCACTTGGACAGGGGAATTCACCCCTCCACTTT. The chain combines TRBV18 with TRBJ1-6; TRBD1 matches 9 bases. This CDR3 has 14 residues. Germline V gives CDR1 KGHSH, CDR2 LQKENI. J lost 7 bases, V lost 4 bases, and 2 bases had no gene match.

The rearrangement joins TRBV7-8 to TRBJ1-1; 7 positions match TRBD1. The CDR3 is 15 amino acids. V was pared by 4 bases and J by 2 bases, with 7 bases of the junction left unmatched. Germline V lookup: CDR1 SGHVS, CDR2 FQNEAQ. This CDR3 reads CASSSHRGLNTEAFF. CDR3 nucleotides: TGTGCCAGCAGCTCCCACAGGGGACTCAACACTGAAGCTTTCTTT.

The chain couples TRBV19 to TRBJ2-1; tentative D call: TRBD1 (5 bases). From germline, CDR1 is LNHDA and CDR2 SQIVND (reference sequence). Trimming pared 7 bases from V and 6 bases from J, leaving 16 bases between. CDR3 size: 14 residues. The CDR3 protein is CASTVQGRTNEQFF. The CDR3 nucleotides are TGTGCCAGTACCGTTCAGGGCAGAACCAATGAGCAGTTCTTC.

This chain links TRBV19 with TRBJ1-2, with 8 bases aligning to TRBD1. Germline V gives CDR1 LNHDA, CDR2 SQIVND (reference sequence). V shed 4 bases, J shed 4 bases, and the junction held 2 bases outside the gene matches. The CDR3 loop spans 13 amino acids. The CDR3 spells CASSTTGAYGYTF. The CDR3 nucleotides read TGTGCCAGTAGTACGACAGGGGCCTATGGCTACACCTTC.

This chain connects TRBV14 to TRBJ2-7; 12 bases are a match to TRBD2. Germline CDR1 and CDR2: SGHDN and FVKESK. The CDR3 is 14 residues long. With V trimmed by 6 bases and J by 5 bases, 5 bases remained unmatched. The CDR3 sequence: CASSLLAGGHEQYF. CDR3 sequence (DNA): TGTGCCAGCAGTCTACTAGCGGGAGGCCACGAGCAGTACTTC.

This chain connects TRBV28 to TRBJ1-2; tentative D call: TRBD1 (5 bases). Trimming stripped 6 bases from V and 6 bases from J, with 29 bases between. The CDR3 is 18 amino acids. CDR1 and CDR2 from the germline V gene are MDHEN and SYDVKM. CDR3 amino acids: CASRQHGRGVDSRDGYTF. Written as DNA, the CDR3 is TGTGCCAGCAGGCAACACGGTAGAGGAGTTGACAGTCGTGATGGCTACACCTTC.

J is TRBJ1-2 and V is TRBV7-6, with TRBD1 as a possible D gene (5 bases). This CDR3 has 14 amino acids. V gave up 5 bases and J gave up 1 base, with 11 bases separating them. Germline V gene lookup returns CDR1 SGHVS and CDR2 FNYEAQ. The CDR3 nucleotides read TGTGCCAGCAGCCTTGAGACAGATAACTATGGCTACACCTTC. It translates to CASSLETDNYGYTF.

This chain connects TRBV6-5 to TRBJ2-3; 10 bases agree with TRBD2. The junction had 0 bases not matched to a gene; V was cut back by 6 bases and J by 0 bases. Germline V lookup: CDR1 MNHEY, CDR2 SVGAGI. The CDR3 covers 14 residues. CDR3 DNA: TGTGCCAGCAGACTAGCGGGGAGCACAGATACGCAGTATTTT. As protein: CASRLAGSTDTQYF.

This chain joins TRBV11-3 and TRBJ1-1, with D possibly matching TRBD1 (6 bases). This CDR3 has 13 residues. V lost 1 base and J lost 10, with 13 bases in between. Germline V gene lookup returns CDR1 SGHNT and CDR2 YENEEA. The CDR3 is CASSLAGGLGAFF. CDR3 DNA: TGTGCCAGCAGCTTAGCCGGGGGGCTGGGAGCTTTCTTT.

V and J are TRBV9 and TRBJ1-6, with D unresolved. The V end was cut by 7 bases, the J end by 10 bases, with 9 bases between. The CDR3 is made up of 11 amino acids. Germline V gives CDR1 SGDLS, CDR2 YYNGEE. CDR3 protein: CASGENSPLHF. The CDR3 coding sequence is TGTGCCAGCGGAGAAAACTCACCCCTCCACTTT.

The chain carries TRBV7-6 and TRBJ1-5; D is uncertain. Per the germline V gene, CDR1 is SGHVS and CDR2 is FNYEAQ. V shed 4 bases and J shed 4 bases, with 8 bases lying between them. CDR3 length: 13 residues. The CDR3 DNA reads TGTGCCAGCAGCTGGTCGGTTAATCAGCCCCAGCATTTT. Amino acids: CASSWSVNQPQHF.

Comments on this clone: The junction and the germline gene differ at one end; a read error may be behind it. The chain combines TRBV7-7 with TRBJ2-1; maybe TRBD2 (6 bases). CDR1 and CDR2 from the germline V gene are SSHAT and FNYEAQ (reference sequence). The CDR3 runs to 14 residues. As DNA, the CDR3 is TGTGCTAGCAGCTTGGGCGGGAACAACAATGAGCAGTTCTTC. Translating gives CASSLGGNNNEQFF.

The J gene is TRBJ2-7, the V gene TRBV5-4; maybe TRBD1 (7 bases). The ends were cut back, 4 bases at V and 2 bases at J, with 16 bases in the middle. This CDR3 is 15 amino acids long. Germline CDR1 SGHNT, CDR2 YYREEE (reference sequence). CDR3: CASSLRRGQPYEQYF. The CDR3 DNA is TGTGCCAGCAGCCTAAGGCGGGGACAGCCCTACGAGCAGTACTTC. Variable domain in full (rest from reference TRBV5-4 and TRBJ2-7): ETGVTQSPTHLIKTRGQQVTLRCSSQSGHNTVSWYQQALGQGPQFIFQYYREEENGRGNFPPRFSGLQFPNYSSELNVNALELDDSALYLCASSLRRGQPYEQYFGPGTRLTVT.